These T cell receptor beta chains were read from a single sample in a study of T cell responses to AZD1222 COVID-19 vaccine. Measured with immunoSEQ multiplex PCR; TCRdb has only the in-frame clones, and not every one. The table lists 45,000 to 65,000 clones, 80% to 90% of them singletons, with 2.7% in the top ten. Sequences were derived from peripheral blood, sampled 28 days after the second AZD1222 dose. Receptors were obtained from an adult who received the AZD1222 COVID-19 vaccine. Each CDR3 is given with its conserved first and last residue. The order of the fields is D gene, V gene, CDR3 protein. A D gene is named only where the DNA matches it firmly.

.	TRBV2	CASRESGTDTQYF
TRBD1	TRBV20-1	CSASAGQAYNSPLHF
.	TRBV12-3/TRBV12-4	CASSLSRRDTQYF
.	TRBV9	CASSVGMNTEAFF
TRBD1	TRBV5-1	CASSLAGTGAEKLFF
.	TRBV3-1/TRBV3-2	CASSHPAVRATQYF
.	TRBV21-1	CASSTSRDLKNTGELFF
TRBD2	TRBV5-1	CASSLAGLAGNEQYF
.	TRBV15	CATSTETGLWESNQPQHF
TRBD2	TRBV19	CASSTKGTRQETQYF
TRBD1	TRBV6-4	CASSGEGGDEQFF
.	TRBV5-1	CASSLEGGNQPQHF
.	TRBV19	CASSIERGYEQYF
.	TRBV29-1	CSVDRGTYNEQFF
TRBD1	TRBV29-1	CSVDRRETQYF
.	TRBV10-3	CAISESFEAFF
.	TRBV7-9	CASSLIRVPNEQYF
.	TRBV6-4	CASSEQLESEQFF
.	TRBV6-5	CASAGEANTGELFF
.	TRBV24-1	CATSDWVGGELFF
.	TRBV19	CASSISGSTYEQYF
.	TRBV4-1	CASSQGTANYGYTF
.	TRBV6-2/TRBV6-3	CASSDGPRGTEAFF
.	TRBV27	CASRYAGWDEQYF
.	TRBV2	CASSERGAGTGELFF
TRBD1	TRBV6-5	CASINRGFDYGYTF
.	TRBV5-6	CASSRGGKVETQYF
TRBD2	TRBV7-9	CASSLGPGTMDLGRGEQYF
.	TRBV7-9	CASSPPSGHNEKLFF
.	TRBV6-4	CASESYEQYF
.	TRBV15	CATSRDRGAYGFF
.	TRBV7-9	CASSRRGDSTDTQYF
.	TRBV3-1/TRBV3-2	CASSQTGARNNSPLHF
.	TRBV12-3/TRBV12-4	CASTVGGSEKLFF
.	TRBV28	CASSRRELAWWNEQFF
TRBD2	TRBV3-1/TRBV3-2	CASSQEPSGRAGLF
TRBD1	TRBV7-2	CASSRTGGYNSPLHF
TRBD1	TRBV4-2	CASSPRTGRDEKLFF
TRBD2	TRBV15	CATSRAASGRGETQYF
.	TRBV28	CASSLEGTANYEQYF
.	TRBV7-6	CASSKTRSTDTQYF
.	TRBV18	CASSPQQEGWSYGYTF
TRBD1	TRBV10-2	CASSPGQGSGYTF
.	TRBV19	CASSIERPTVNQPQHF
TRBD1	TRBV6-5	CASSFIGGTGGTEAFF
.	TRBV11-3	CASSLADSGEQFF
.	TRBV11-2	CASSLGGRSGNYGYTF
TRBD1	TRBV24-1	CATADRGPDEQFF
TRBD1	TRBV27	CASSSPGQGAYEQYF
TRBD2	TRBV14	CASSLGLAGRETQYF
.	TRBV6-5	CASSFTRGGGTEAFF
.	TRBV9	CASKNTEAFF
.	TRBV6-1	CASRRSALLNTEAFF
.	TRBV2	CASRAALDTYYGYTF
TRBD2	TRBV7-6	CASSLAPLAGGGEQFF
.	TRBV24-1	CATSDLGTTGELFF